The entry below describes one T cell receptor beta chain. Antigen unknown. The data were taken from a study of OX40 agonist ivuxolimab in advanced cancers. Study-level findings and limits: Normalized expansion of T-cell clones was also low for some nonresponders.

No patient had autoimmune disease or received systemic immunosuppression. Sequenced by immunoSEQ multiplex PCR; TCRdb stores in-frame clones only, minus some. This table has around 77,000 clones, roughly 90% appearing once. The CDR3 loop spans 13 amino acids. J gave up 7 bases and V 5 bases, and 6 bases lay outside the gene matches. The germline V gene encodes CDR1 LNHDA and CDR2 SQIVND (reference sequence). The specimen was CD4+ or CD8+ T cells sorted from blood, collected in a trial of the OX40 agonist ivuxolimab. The receptor was derived from an adult with an advanced solid tumor such as melanoma, head and neck, liver or kidney cancer. The V gene is TRBV19, the J gene TRBJ1-2; 8 bases fit TRBD1. In DNA, the CDR3 is TGTGCCAGTAGTGCGACCGGACAGGGTGGCTACACCTTC. Translating gives CASSATGQGGYTF.